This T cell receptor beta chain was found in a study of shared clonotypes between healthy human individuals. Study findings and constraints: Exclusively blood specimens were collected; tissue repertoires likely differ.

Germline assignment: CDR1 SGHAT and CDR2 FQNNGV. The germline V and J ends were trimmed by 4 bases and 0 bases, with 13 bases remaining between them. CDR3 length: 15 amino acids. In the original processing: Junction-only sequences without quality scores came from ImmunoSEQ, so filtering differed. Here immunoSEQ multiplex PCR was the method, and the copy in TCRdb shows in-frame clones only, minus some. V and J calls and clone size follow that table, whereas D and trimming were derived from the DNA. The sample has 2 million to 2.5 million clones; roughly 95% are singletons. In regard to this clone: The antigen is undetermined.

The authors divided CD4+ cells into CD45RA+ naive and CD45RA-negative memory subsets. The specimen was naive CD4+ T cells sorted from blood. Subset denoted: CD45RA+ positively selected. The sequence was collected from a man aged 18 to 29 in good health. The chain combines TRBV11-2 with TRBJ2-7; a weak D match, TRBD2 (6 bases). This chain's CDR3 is CASSSLGGVSYEQYF. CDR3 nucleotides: TGTGCCAGCAGCTCCCTAGGAGGGGTCTCCTACGAGCAGTACTTC. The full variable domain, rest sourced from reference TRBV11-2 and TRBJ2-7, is EAGVAQSPRYKIIEKRQSVAFWCNPISGHATLYWYQQILGQGPKLLIQFQNNGVVDDSQLPKDRFSAERLKGVDSTLKIQPAKLEDSAVYLCASSSLGGVSYEQYFGPGTRLTVT.